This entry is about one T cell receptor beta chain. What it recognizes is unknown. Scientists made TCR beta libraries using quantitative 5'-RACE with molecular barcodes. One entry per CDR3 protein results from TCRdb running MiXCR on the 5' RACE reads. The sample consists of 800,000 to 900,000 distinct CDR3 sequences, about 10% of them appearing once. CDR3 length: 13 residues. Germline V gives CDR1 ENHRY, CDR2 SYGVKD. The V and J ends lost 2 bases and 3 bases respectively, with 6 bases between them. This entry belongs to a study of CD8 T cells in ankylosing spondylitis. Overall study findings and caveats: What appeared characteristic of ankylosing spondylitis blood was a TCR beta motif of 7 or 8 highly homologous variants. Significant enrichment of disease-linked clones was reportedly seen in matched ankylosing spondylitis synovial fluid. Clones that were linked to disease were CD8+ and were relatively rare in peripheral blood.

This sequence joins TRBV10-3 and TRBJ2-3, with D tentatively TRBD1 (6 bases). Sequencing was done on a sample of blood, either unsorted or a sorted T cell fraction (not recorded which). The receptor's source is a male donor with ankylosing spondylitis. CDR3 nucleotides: TGTGCCATCAGTGAGCAGGGGACAGATACGCAGTATTTT. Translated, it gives CAISEQGTDTQYF.